Following are 19 T cell receptor beta chains from one sample sequenced in a study of long-term antiretroviral therapy in people with HIV. Sequencing relied on immunoSEQ assay v3.0, run at survey level. Only in-frame clones appear in the TCRdb table, and some are missing; sequencing was by immunoSEQ multiplex PCR. The sample consists of about 20,000 clones, approximately 90% of them appearing once. The sample consisted of unsorted PBMCs, taken approximately 4.5 years before starting antiretroviral therapy. Receptors originate from a woman aged 25 to 45 with HIV.

CDR3 in amino acids: CASSPRASGGSSIPDTQYF. The CDR3 DNA reads TGTGCCAGCTCACCACGGGCTAGCGGGGGGAGCTCTATCCCAGATACGCAGTATTTT. The chain combines TRBV18 with TRBJ2-3, with 11 bases identical to TRBD2. The CDR3 runs to 19 residues. Germline trimming cut 1 base from V and 4 bases from J; bases unmatched to any gene: 13. Germline CDR1 is KGHSH and CDR2 is LQKENI.

This chain connects TRBV13 to TRBJ1-1; D is possibly TRBD1 (6 bases). Germline V gene lookup returns CDR1 PRHDT and CDR2 FYEKMQ (reference sequence). This CDR3 comprises 14 residues. Trimming shortened V by 8 bases and J by 4 bases, and 17 bases separated the two germline ends. CDR3 protein: CASQLKGGGTEAFF. The DNA for the CDR3 is TGTGCCAGCCAGCTAAAGGGGGGAGGCACTGAAGCTTTCTTT.

V usage is TRBV5-5 and J usage is TRBJ1-2; the D is unclear. This CDR3 spans 13 amino acids. The V and J ends lost 0 bases and 2 bases respectively, with 5 bases between them. Germline lookup yields CDR1 SGHKS and CDR2 YYEKEE (reference sequence). The DNA of the CDR3 is TGTGCCAGCAGCTTGGAGGACAACTATGGCTACACCTTC. It translates to CASSLEDNYGYTF.

J is TRBJ2-7 and V is TRBV14; D remains unclear. The germline CDR1 and CDR2 sequences are SGHDN and FVKESK. The germline V and J ends were trimmed by 0 bases and 2 bases, with 14 bases remaining between them. The CDR3 runs to 16 residues. CDR3 sequence reads: CASSQEPGLPTYEQYF. The CDR3 DNA reads as TGTGCCAGCAGCCAAGAACCGGGCCTACCGACCTACGAGCAGTACTTC.

The chain joins TRBV7-2 to TRBJ2-5; D possibly corresponds to TRBD1 (5 bases). The CDR3 covers 15 residues. CDR1 SGHTA and CDR2 FQGNSA come from the germline V gene. The germline V and J ends were trimmed by 1 base and 5 bases, with 14 bases remaining between them. CDR3 in DNA: TGTGCCAGCAGCTTAGAGGTCAGGGTATGGGAGACCCAGTACTTC. Its translation: CASSLEVRVWETQYF. Filled out from reference TRBV7-2 and TRBJ2-5, the complete variable domain reads GAGVSQSPSNKVTEKGKDVELRCDPISGHTALYWYRQSLGQGLEFLIYFQGNSAPDKSGLPSDRFSAERTGGSVSTLTIQRTQQEDSAVYLCASSLEVRVWETQYFGPGTRLLVL.

This sequence joins TRBV14 and TRBJ2-7; D unclear. There are 12 residues in the CDR3. Germline CDR1 SGHDN, CDR2 FVKESK. The V end lost 10 bases, the J end lost 0 bases, and 10 bases lay between the germline ends. The CDR3 DNA reads TGTGCCACCCGCGGAAGCTCCTACGAGCAGTACTTC. Protein sequence: CATRGSSYEQYF.

The count of this clone is one. The rearrangement uses TRBV19 and TRBJ1-1, with D maybe TRBD1 (5 bases). V lost 6 bases to trimming and J lost 0 bases, with 11 bases between them. The length of the CDR3 is 14 residues. CDR1 LNHDA and CDR2 SQIVND come from the germline V gene (reference sequence). CDR3 residues: CASRETDLNTEAFF. The CDR3 DNA reads as TGTGCCAGTAGAGAGACAGACTTGAACACTGAAGCTTTCTTT.

V usage is TRBV19 and J usage is TRBJ1-4; a possible D gene is TRBD1 (5 bases). V shed 4 bases and J shed 6 bases, with 18 bases lying between them. This CDR3 has 16 residues. Germline V gene data show CDR1 as LNHDA and CDR2 as SQIVND (reference sequence). This CDR3 is CASSTLGTGSDEKLFF. Written as DNA, the CDR3 is TGTGCCAGTAGTACCCTAGGGACCGGTAGCGATGAAAAACTGTTTTTT.

This rearrangement joins TRBV18 to TRBJ2-1, with D possibly being TRBD1 (5 bases). This CDR3 is built from 13 residues. The V gene's germline CDR1 is KGHSH and CDR2 LQKENI. The germline V and J ends were trimmed by 5 bases and 5 bases, with 10 bases remaining between them. The chain's CDR3 is CASSGQDNNEQFF. Here the CDR3 DNA reads TGTGCCAGCTCAGGGCAGGACAACAATGAGCAGTTCTTC.

The chain links TRBV5-4 to TRBJ1-4; 7 positions agree with TRBD1. The ends lost 5 bases at V and 5 bases at J; junction bases unmatched: 6. This CDR3 region has 14 residues. In germline, CDR1 is SGHNT, CDR2 YYREEE (reference sequence). The CDR3 here is CASRPGQQNEKLFF. The DNA of the CDR3 is TGTGCCAGCAGACCGGGACAGCAGAATGAAAAACTGTTTTTT. The full variable domain, its missing parts supplied by reference TRBV5-4 and TRBJ1-4, is ETGVTQSPTHLIKTRGQQVTLRCSSQSGHNTVSWYQQALGQGPQFIFQYYREEENGRGNFPPRFSGLQFPNYSSELNVNALELDDSALYLCASRPGQQNEKLFFGSGTQLSVL.

The chain joins TRBV9 to TRBJ2-6; D might be TRBD1 or TRBD2, each matching 5 bases. This CDR3 region has 17 residues. V lost 4 bases and J lost 0, with 14 bases in between. The germline CDR1 and CDR2 sequences are SGDLS and YYNGEE. As DNA, the CDR3 is TGTGCCAGCAGCCGCCGGGACCAGTCCTCTGGGGCCAACGTCCTGACTTTC. Translated, it gives CASSRRDQSSGANVLTF.

V and J are TRBV5-1 and TRBJ1-2; D is ambiguous. This CDR3 is 15 amino acids long. Trimming pared 2 bases from V and 0 bases from J, leaving 11 bases between. Per the germline V gene, CDR1 is SGHRS and CDR2 is YFSETQ. CDR3 loop: CASSLFRDTNYGYTF. DNA for the CDR3: TGCGCCAGCAGCTTATTTAGGGATACTAACTATGGCTACACCTTC.

V and J are TRBV5-1 and TRBJ2-7; maybe TRBD1 (5 bases). Germline assignment: CDR1 SGHRS and CDR2 YFSETQ. This CDR3 comprises 14 residues. V was cut by 2 bases and J by 0 bases, with 9 bases left in between. CDR3 protein: CASSLQVRSYEQYF. CDR3 nucleotides: TGCGCCAGCAGCTTACAGGTCCGCTCCTACGAGCAGTACTTC.

V is TRBV11-3 and J is TRBJ2-3; D is uncertain. Germline V lookup: CDR1 SGHNT, CDR2 YENEEA. V lost 1 base, J lost 2 bases, and 7 bases lay in between. This CDR3 has 14 residues. The CDR3 region has the DNA TGTGCCAGCAGCTTAGGTTCCTTCACAGATACGCAGTATTTT. Its protein product is CASSLGSFTDTQYF.

This chain connects TRBV6-6 to TRBJ1-4; TRBD1 might be the D (6 bases). Germline CDR1 reads MNHNY; CDR2 reads SVGAGI (reference sequence). The CDR3 runs 14 residues. V was pared by 7 bases and J by 7 bases, with 16 bases between. CDR3 coding DNA: TGTGCCAGCACATCACAGGGCGGGAGTGAAAAACTGTTTTTT. It codes for CASTSQGGSEKLFF.

The rearrangement uses TRBV6-6 and TRBJ2-7, with TRBD2 as a possible D gene (5 bases). This CDR3 has 14 residues. Germline CDR1 reads MNHNY; CDR2 reads SVGAGI (reference sequence). The V end lost 2 bases, the J end lost 2 bases, and 10 bases lay between the germline ends. The CDR3 region has the DNA TGTGCCAGCAGTTACCTCCTCGGGACCTACGAGCAGTACTTC. It yields the protein CASSYLLGTYEQYF.

The CDR3, as DNA: TGCGCCAGCAGTAAAGGGGCAGACGCTAACTATGGCTACACCTTC. This translates into CASSKGADANYGYTF. This rearrangement joins TRBV10-2 to TRBJ1-2, with TRBD1 as a possible D gene (5 bases). This CDR3 comprises 15 residues. CDR1 is WSHSY and CDR2 is SAAADI in the germline V gene. The ends were cut back, 5 bases at V and 0 bases at J, with 13 bases in the middle.

This clone appeared once. The CDR3 sequence is CASTTQTGVLINYGYTF. In DNA form, the CDR3 reads TGTGCCAGCACGACCCAGACAGGGGTCCTAATAAACTATGGCTACACCTTC. The chain has TRBV7-2 and TRBJ1-2, with TRBD1 matching 8 bases. The V and J ends lost 7 bases and 2 bases, in that order; junction bases with no gene match: 15. Germline CDR1 SGHTA, CDR2 FQGNSA. This CDR3 comprises 17 residues. The full variable domain, rest sourced from reference TRBV7-2 and TRBJ1-2, is GAGVSQSPSNKVTEKGKDVELRCDPISGHTALYWYRQSLGQGLEFLIYFQGNSAPDKSGLPSDRFSAERTGGSVSTLTIQRTQQEDSAVYLCASTTQTGVLINYGYTFGSGTRLTVV.

The chain recombines TRBV7-9 with TRBJ1-2; perhaps TRBD1 as D (6 bases). From germline, CDR1 is SEHNR and CDR2 FQNEAQ (reference sequence). The CDR3 consists of 16 residues. Trimming stripped 6 bases from V and 4 bases from J, with 21 bases between. CDR3 sequence: CASSEHPGGGGYGYTF. In nucleotides, the CDR3 is TGTGCCAGCAGTGAACATCCGGGGGGCGGAGGCTATGGCTACACCTTC.